A selection of T cell receptor beta chains follows, all from one sample in a study of blood T cell repertoires in COVID-19. Sequenced by immunoSEQ multiplex PCR; TCRdb stores in-frame clones only, minus some. The sample carries about 54,000 clones, 80% to 90% recorded once. The sequencing sample was made of peripheral blood. The receptors originated from a human donor in a cohort sampled during active COVID-19. CDR3s include the opening cysteine and the closing phenylalanine or tryptophan. D genes are given only for firm matches. Size tells how often a clone was seen (once, few, many) or the class of an expanded clone, and some rows leave it out.

D gene: NA
J gene: TRBJ1-2
clone size: NA
V gene: TRBV27
CDR3 protein: CASSFRIRGYGYTF
CDR3 DNA: TGTGCCAGCAGTTTCCGAATCCGGGGGTATGGCTACACCTTC

D gene: NA
J gene: TRBJ2-7
clone size: NA
V gene: TRBV15
CDR3 protein: CATSRNIGEFSYEQYF
CDR3 DNA: TGTGCCACCAGCAGGAACATTGGAGAGTTCTCCTACGAGCAGTACTTC

D gene: TRBD2
J gene: TRBJ2-3
clone size: NA
V gene: TRBV19
CDR3 protein: CASSTLTSGGADTQYF
CDR3 DNA: TGTGCCAGTAGTACCCTCACTAGCGGGGGCGCAGATACGCAGTATTTT

D gene: TRBD1
J gene: TRBJ1-2
clone size: NA
V gene: TRBV12-5
CDR3 protein: CASGQTGQGRSYGYTF
CDR3 DNA: TGTGCTAGTGGGCAAACGGGACAGGGGCGAAGCTATGGCTACACCTTC

D gene: NA
J gene: TRBJ1-1
clone size: NA
V gene: TRBV7-9
CDR3 protein: CASSSGRGGVDTEAFF
CDR3 DNA: TGTGCCAGCAGCTCAGGGCGGGGCGGGGTGGACACTGAAGCTTTCTTT

D gene: TRBD1
J gene: TRBJ1-6
clone size: NA
V gene: TRBV6-1
CDR3 protein: CASSEAGNRGTPLHF
CDR3 DNA: TGTGCCAGCAGTGAGGCCGGCAACAGGGGCACACCCCTCCACTTT

D gene: TRBD1
J gene: TRBJ1-5
clone size: NA
V gene: TRBV6-1
CDR3 protein: CASSEEGGQVPQPQHF
CDR3 DNA: TGTGCCAGCAGTGAAGAGGGCGGACAGGTTCCTCAGCCCCAGCATTTT

D gene: TRBD1
J gene: TRBJ2-7
clone size: NA
V gene: TRBV7-2
CDR3 protein: CASSVTGTGTHEQYF
CDR3 DNA: TGTGCCAGCAGCGTAACCGGGACAGGGACCCACGAGCAGTACTTC

D gene: NA
J gene: TRBJ2-3
clone size: NA
V gene: TRBV7-3
CDR3 protein: CASSLLGSDADTQYF
CDR3 DNA: TGTGCCAGCAGCTTACTAGGAAGCGATGCAGATACGCAGTATTTT

D gene: NA
J gene: TRBJ1-1
clone size: NA
V gene: TRBV11-2
CDR3 protein: CASSLRVGEAFF
CDR3 DNA: TGTGCCAGTAGCTTACGGGTTGGTGAAGCTTTCTTT

D gene: TRBD1
J gene: TRBJ1-4
clone size: NA
V gene: TRBV3-1/TRBV3-2
CDR3 protein: CASSLRQGTNEKLFF
CDR3 DNA: TGTGCCAGCAGCCTCCGACAGGGCACTAATGAAAAACTGTTTTTT

D gene: NA
J gene: TRBJ2-5
clone size: NA
V gene: TRBV23-1
CDR3 protein: CASSQSGETQYF
CDR3 DNA: TGCGCCAGCAGTCAATCCGGAGAGACCCAGTACTTC

D gene: TRBD1
J gene: TRBJ1-5
clone size: NA
V gene: TRBV19
CDR3 protein: CASRLQGDNQPQHF
CDR3 DNA: TGTGCCAGTAGATTACAGGGGGACAATCAGCCCCAGCATTTT

D gene: TRBD2
J gene: TRBJ2-7
clone size: NA
V gene: TRBV18
CDR3 protein: CASSPGTSGVYEQYF
CDR3 DNA: TGTGCCAGCTCACCAGGGACTAGCGGCGTCTACGAGCAGTACTTC

D gene: NA
J gene: TRBJ2-2
clone size: once
V gene: TRBV2
CDR3 protein: CASSEARSTGELFF
CDR3 DNA: TGTGCCAGCAGTGAAGCGCGGTCCACCGGGGAGCTGTTTTTT

D gene: NA
J gene: TRBJ2-5
clone size: NA
V gene: TRBV10-2
CDR3 protein: CASSRVGQETQYF
CDR3 DNA: TGCGCCAGCAGCCGGGTGGGCCAAGAGACCCAGTACTTC

D gene: TRBD1
J gene: TRBJ1-1
clone size: NA
V gene: TRBV7-2
CDR3 protein: CASSLEGQGRAEAFF
CDR3 DNA: TGTGCCAGCAGCTTAGAAGGACAGGGTCGGGCTGAAGCTTTCTTT